This T cell receptor beta chain is from a study of blood T cell repertoires in COVID-19 (dated by TCRdb to 2018 to 2020). Notes on the research overall: Samples covering the acute and convalescent phases of COVID-19 were provided by collaborators in the United States, Italy and Spain. A de-identified subject ID, COVID-19 status, age in years and sex were almost always included in the sample metadata. Samples came from the ongoing ImmuneRACE study (first 160 participants) plus 1,254 subjects from 6 global collaborators. The prospective study material was composed of cDNA or gDNA derived from T cells, B-cell-depleted T cells, or PBMCs. HLA class I and class II types, where available, came from metadata supplied by the sample provider rather than from assay-based typing. Subjects who had been exposed to COVID-19, were actively infected with it, or had recovered from it provided the deeply sampled blood TCRbeta repertoires that made up the dataset. The repertoires were made available in a free public database intended to serve as a resource for research on the immune response to SARS-CoV-2. What the work shows at the level of the full study, not this receptor alone: How much clinical and demographic metadata was included differed by source and by participant, and the metadata was provided uncurated.

Samples from volunteer blood donors who had recovered from COVID-19 were contributed by a second Seattle source. Whole blood was collected in K2EDTA tubes by collaborating institutions according to the institutions' own protocols. For TCRbeta analysis, collaborators shipped samples in one of three forms: frozen whole blood, isolated PBMCs, or DNA extracted from either of those sample types. The immunoSEQ Assay, a bias-controlled multiplex PCR, was used to amplify TCRbeta CDR3 regions from genomic DNA. The authors' analysis ran thus. The number of nucleated cells in each sample was estimated from the amplification of reference gene primers within the assay. To quantify the absolute abundance of each unique TCRbeta CDR3 rearrangement, sequence reads were collapsed and filtered. For each sample, productive Simpson clonality was calculated as the square root of Simpson's diversity index across productive rearrangements. TCRdb holds this immuneACCESS table with in-frame rearrangements only. Some clones are missing; in checked studies, unresolved V genes explain under half, and the rest has no known cause. The V and J calls and the clone size are those of that table, but D and trimming were determined from the DNA. Across this sample there are some 140,000 clones, with around 73% seen only once. The ten largest clones add up to approximately 11% of the sample.

The CDR3 runs 18 amino acids, cysteine and phenylalanine included. Only the CDR3 DNA stays, 54 bases, in frame from base 1. From a lookup of the germline V gene, CDR1 and CDR2 are SGHRS and YFSETQ. Trimming takes 4 bases off V and 4 bases off J; junction bases not matched to a gene: 17. Worth noting for this clone: Its antigen has not been determined. The record has no base qualities; no much larger clone is one base away.

The sample comprised peripheral blood. The rearrangement joined TRBV5-1 to TRBJ2-3; 8 central bases correspond to TRBD2. The sequence derives from a man between 60 and 75 years old who had recovered from COVID-19. The CDR3 reads as follows: CASSPRSGGSGKSDTQYF. The DNA sequence reads TGCGCCAGCAGCCCCAGATCTGGTGGTAGCGGGAAATCAGATACGCAGTATTTT.